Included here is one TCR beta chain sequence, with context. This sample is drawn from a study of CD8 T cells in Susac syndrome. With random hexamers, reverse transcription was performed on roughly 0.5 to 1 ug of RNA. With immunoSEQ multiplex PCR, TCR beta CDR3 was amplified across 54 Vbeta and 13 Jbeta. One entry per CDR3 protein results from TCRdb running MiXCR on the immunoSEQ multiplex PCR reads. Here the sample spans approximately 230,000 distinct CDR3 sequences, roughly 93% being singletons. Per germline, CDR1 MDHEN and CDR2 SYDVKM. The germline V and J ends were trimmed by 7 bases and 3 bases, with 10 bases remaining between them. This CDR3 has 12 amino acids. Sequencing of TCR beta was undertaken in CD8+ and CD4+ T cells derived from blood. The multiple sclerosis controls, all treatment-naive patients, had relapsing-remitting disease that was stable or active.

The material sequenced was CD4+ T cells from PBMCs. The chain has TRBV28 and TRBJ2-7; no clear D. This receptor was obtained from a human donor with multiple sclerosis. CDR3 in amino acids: CASKGKIYEQYF. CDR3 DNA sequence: TGTGCCAGCAAGGGTAAGATCTACGAGCAGTACTTC.